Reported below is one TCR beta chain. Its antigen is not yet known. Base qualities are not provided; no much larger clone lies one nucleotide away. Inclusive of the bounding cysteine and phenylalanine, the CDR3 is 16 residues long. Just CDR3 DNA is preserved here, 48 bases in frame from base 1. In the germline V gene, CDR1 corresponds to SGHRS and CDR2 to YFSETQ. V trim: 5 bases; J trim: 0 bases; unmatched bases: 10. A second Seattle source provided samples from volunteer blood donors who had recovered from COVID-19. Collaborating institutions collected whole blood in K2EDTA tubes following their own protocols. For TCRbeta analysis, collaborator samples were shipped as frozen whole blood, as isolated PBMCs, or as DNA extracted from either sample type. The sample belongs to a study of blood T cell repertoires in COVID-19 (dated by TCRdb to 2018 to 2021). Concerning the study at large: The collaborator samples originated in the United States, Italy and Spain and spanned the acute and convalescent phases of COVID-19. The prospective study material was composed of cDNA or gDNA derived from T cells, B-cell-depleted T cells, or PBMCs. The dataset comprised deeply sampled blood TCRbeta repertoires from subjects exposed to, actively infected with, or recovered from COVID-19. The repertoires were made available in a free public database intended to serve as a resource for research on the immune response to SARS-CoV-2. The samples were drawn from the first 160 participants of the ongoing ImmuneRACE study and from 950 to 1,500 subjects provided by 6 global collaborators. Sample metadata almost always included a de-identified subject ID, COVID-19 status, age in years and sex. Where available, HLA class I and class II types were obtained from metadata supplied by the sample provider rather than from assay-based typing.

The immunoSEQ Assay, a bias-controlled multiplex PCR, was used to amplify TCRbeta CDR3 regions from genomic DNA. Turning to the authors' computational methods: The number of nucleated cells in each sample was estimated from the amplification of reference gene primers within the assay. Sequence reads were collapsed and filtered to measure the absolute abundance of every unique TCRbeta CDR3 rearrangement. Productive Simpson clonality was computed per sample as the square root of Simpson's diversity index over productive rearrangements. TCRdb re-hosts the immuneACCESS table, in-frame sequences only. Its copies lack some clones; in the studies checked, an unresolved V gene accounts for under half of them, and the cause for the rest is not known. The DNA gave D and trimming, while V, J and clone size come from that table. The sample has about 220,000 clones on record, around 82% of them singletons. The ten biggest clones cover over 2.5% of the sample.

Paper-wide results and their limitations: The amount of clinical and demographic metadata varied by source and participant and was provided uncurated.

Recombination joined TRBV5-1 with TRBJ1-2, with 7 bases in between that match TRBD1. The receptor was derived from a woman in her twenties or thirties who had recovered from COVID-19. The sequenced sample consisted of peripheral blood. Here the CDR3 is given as CASSPGDGTANYGYTF. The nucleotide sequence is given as TGCGCCAGCAGTCCCGGCGATGGGACAGCTAACTATGGCTACACCTTC.